The 8 T cell receptor beta chains reported below all come from one sample, sequenced in a study of liver allograft versus peripheral blood T cells. Study in general: Blood and transplanted-liver T cell receptor repertoires from recipients were compared.

Using its own MiXCR run on the reads, TCRdb lists one record per CDR3 protein. The data hold 3,000 to 4,000 distinct CDR3 sequences, with 15% observed a single time. The receptor source for this set is a human patient who had a liver transplant. Part of the T cells may come from the graft donor.

This clonotype was seen just once. A read error may be the cause here, since a much bigger clone is one base away. The chain links TRBV28 to TRBJ1-5; D gene ambiguous. The CDR3 loop spans 15 amino acids. Germline CDR1 and CDR2: MDHEN and SYDVKM. The CDR3 sequence is CDSSFIGRRNQPQHF. The CDR3 DNA reads as TGTGACAGCAGCTTTATAGGGCGGCGGAATCAGCCCCAGCATTTT.

On this clonotype: A much larger clone differs from this one at a single base, so this may be a read error. The chain employs TRBV5-5 and TRBJ1-2; D gene unclear. The CDR3 spans 11 residues. Germline CDR1 SGHKS, CDR2 YYEKEE (reference sequence). The CDR3 DNA reads as TGTGTCAGCAGCTTGGAAGGGGGCTACACCTTC. This gives the protein CVSSLEGGYTF.

This clonotype is categorized as medium-sized (0.01 to 0.1%). This CDR3 is CASSTREGNQPQHF. DNA for the CDR3: TGTGCCAGCAGTACCAGGGAGGGCAATCAGCCCCAGCATTTT. The J gene is TRBJ1-5, the V gene TRBV6-6, with a possible D match to TRBD1 (5 bases). The CDR3 has 14 residues. Germline-derived CDR1 and CDR2 are MNHNY and SVGAGI (reference sequence). V was shortened by 5 bases and J by 2 bases, with 10 bases between the two germline ends.

By its share, this clonotype is medium-sized (0.01 to 0.1%). V usage is TRBV6-1 and J usage is TRBJ2-3, with D possibly TRBD2 on 7 matching bases. The V end was cut by 4 bases, the J end by 2 bases, with 13 bases between. This CDR3 region has 15 residues. Germline loops: CDR1 MNHNS, CDR2 SASEGT. Here the CDR3 reads CASSGPGGPTDTQYF. The DNA for the CDR3 is TGTGCCAGCAGTGGGCCGGGGGGCCCCACAGATACGCAGTATTTT.

This clonotype was seen a handful of times. The CDR3 sequence is CASSTGTPNNSPLHF. DNA for the CDR3: TGTGCCAGCAGCACCGGGACACCCAATAATTCACCCCTCCACTTT. The chain employs TRBV7-3 and TRBJ1-6, with a weak D call TRBD1 (6 bases). This CDR3 has 15 residues. The V gene's germline CDR1 is SGHTA and CDR2 FQGTGA. V was trimmed by 5 bases and J by 5 bases, leaving 13 bases between them.

A word on this clonotype: A much larger clonotype is one base distant, so this may be a read error. CDR3 sequence reads: CASSLGPQTESFF. CDR3 coding DNA: TGTGCCAGCAGCTTGGGACCTCAAACTGAATCTTTCTTT. The chain recombines TRBV7-9 with TRBJ1-1; D might be TRBD1 (5 bases). This CDR3 spans 13 amino acids. Germline CDR1 reads SEHNR; CDR2 reads FQNEAQ (reference sequence). The entire variable domain, with the rest obtained from reference TRBV7-9 and TRBJ1-1, is as follows: DTGVSQNPRHKITKRGQNVTFRCDPISEHNRLYWYRQTLGQGPEFLTYFQNEAQLEKSRLLSDRFSAERPKGSFSTLEIQRTEQGDSAMYLCASSLGPQTESFFGQGTRLTVV.

The gene calls are TRBV27 and TRBJ2-5; no definite D call. The CDR3 has 13 residues. Germline CDR1 and CDR2: MNHEY and SMNVEV (reference sequence). V lost 6 bases, J lost 0 bases, and 8 bases lay in between. Here the CDR3 DNA reads TGTGCCAGCAGGGCCCGGGACCAAGAGACCCAGTACTTC. Its protein product is CASRARDQETQYF.

This clonotype was seen a few times. J is TRBJ2-3 and V is TRBV20-1; D possibly corresponds to TRBD1 (6 bases). Germline values: CDR1 DFQATT, CDR2 SNEGSKA (reference sequence). The length of the CDR3 is 17 residues. V lost 5 bases and J 5 bases, leaving 26 bases between the germline ends. The CDR3 region has the DNA TGCAGTGCTGAGGAGATCCGACAGGTCTCCTTGGAAGATACGCAGTATTTT. Translated, it gives CSAEEIRQVSLEDTQYF.